These 25 T cell receptor beta chains were sequenced from one sample in a study of identical twins. TCRdb called the 5' RACE reads again in MiXCR, with one record for every CDR3 protein. The data contain nearly 650,000 distinct CDR3 sequences, just over 7% of them seen just once; the ten biggest clones take up approximately 1.5%. The same sample was also studied in work on yellow fever vaccine responses in identical twins.

The sequenced sample was PBMCs. These receptors were taken from a woman between 18 and 29 years old in good health.

This clonotype has only a few counts. CDR3 loop: CASSDHGGLNTEAFF. CDR3 coding DNA: TGTGCCAGCAGTGACCATGGGGGGTTGAACACTGAAGCTTTCTTT. V usage is TRBV6-4 and J usage is TRBJ1-1; a weak D match, TRBD1 (5 bases). Germline V CDR1 and CDR2: MRHNA, SNTAGT. The CDR3 runs 15 residues. V shed 2 bases and J shed 0 bases, with 10 bases lying between them.

This clonotype has a handful of counts. V usage is TRBV6-5 and J usage is TRBJ2-3; the match to TRBD2 covers 7 bases. Per germline, CDR1 MNHEY and CDR2 SVGAGI. The CDR3 spans 15 residues. V was pared by 1 base and J by 3 bases, with 4 bases of the junction left unmatched. The DNA of the CDR3 is TGTGCCAGCAGTTACTGGGGGGGAAGGACAGATACGCAGTATTTT. Protein: CASSYWGGRTDTQYF.

This clonotype was recorded many times. This rearrangement joins TRBV19 to TRBJ2-1, with a weak D call TRBD2 (5 bases). The CDR3 runs to 15 residues. The germline V gene encodes CDR1 LNHDA and CDR2 SQIVND (reference sequence). The ends were cut back, 5 bases at V and 0 bases at J, with 11 bases in the middle. The CDR3 coding sequence is TGTGCCAGTAGTCATGGACTGAGCTCCTACAATGAGCAGTTCTTC. This gives the protein CASSHGLSSYNEQFF.

The V call is TRBV5-6, the J call TRBJ1-5; possible D gene TRBD1, 5 bases. CDR1 and CDR2 (germline): SGHDT, YYEEEE. This CDR3 contains 15 residues. V was pared by 2 bases and J by 2 bases, with 11 bases between. In DNA, the CDR3 is TGTGCCAGCAGCTTCCGGGACGTGGGCAATCAGCCCCAGCATTTT. Its protein product is CASSFRDVGNQPQHF.

The V gene is TRBV12-3 or TRBV12-4, the J gene TRBJ1-5; TRBD1 matches 8 bases. The V and J ends lost 1 base and 2 bases, in that order; junction bases with no gene match: 1. This CDR3 region has 15 residues. The CDR3 is CASSLVTGGNQPQHF. The DNA of the CDR3 is TGTGCCAGCAGTTTAGTGACAGGGGGCAATCAGCCCCAGCATTTT.

This clonotype was observed a few times. The V call is TRBV11-2, the J call TRBJ2-7; 7 positions match TRBD2. Unmatched junction bases numbered 7, after V lost 2 bases and J lost 0 bases. Germline CDR1 reads SGHAT; CDR2 reads FQNNGV. The CDR3 contains 16 residues. CDR3 amino acids: CASSLTSELFSYEQYF. Here the CDR3 DNA reads TGTGCCAGCAGCTTAACTAGCGAGCTTTTCTCCTACGAGCAGTACTTC.

The sample holds a few counts of this clonotype. The V gene is TRBV14, the J gene TRBJ2-3; TRBD2 agrees at 10 bases. From germline, CDR1 is SGHDN and CDR2 FVKESK. The CDR3 is made up of 16 amino acids. With V trimmed by 4 bases and J by 4 bases, 8 bases remained unmatched. The CDR3 loop is CASSPLAGDGADTQYF. Written as DNA, the CDR3 is TGTGCCAGCAGCCCGCTAGCGGGAGACGGGGCAGATACGCAGTATTTT.

This rearrangement joins TRBV2 to TRBJ2-4; a weak D match, TRBD1 (5 bases). This CDR3 comprises 16 residues. Trimming pared 4 bases from V and 0 bases from J, leaving 13 bases between. Per the germline V gene, CDR1 is SNHLY and CDR2 is FYNNEI. The CDR3 DNA reads as TGTGCCAGCAGTGCTGGTCAGGGAAAAGCCAAAAACATTCAGTACTTC. This codes for CASSAGQGKAKNIQYF.

This clonotype was detected ten times or more. This sequence joins TRBV12-3 or TRBV12-4 and TRBJ2-6; D perhaps matches TRBD1 (5 bases). The V end lost 7 bases, the J end lost 2 bases, and 12 bases lay between the germline ends. The CDR3 totals 15 residues. The DNA of the CDR3 is TGTGCCAGCACCAGGGTCCGAACTGGGGCCAACGTCCTGACTTTC. This sequence encodes CASTRVRTGANVLTF.

This clonotype was seen at least ten times. The chain carries TRBV6-5 and TRBJ1-5; D gene uncertain. Germline lookup yields CDR1 MNHEY and CDR2 SVGAGI. V lost 0 bases to trimming and J lost 3 bases, with 3 bases between them. The CDR3 loop spans 13 amino acids. The DNA of the CDR3 is TGTGCCAGCAGTTACTCGATCAATCAGCCCCAGCATTTT. This gives the protein CASSYSINQPQHF.

This clonotype was observed many times. V is TRBV29-1 and J is TRBJ2-1; D might be TRBD1 (6 bases). CDR1 is SQVTM, CDR2 ANQGSEA, per germline. The CDR3 has 17 amino acids. V was trimmed by 4 bases and J by 4 bases, leaving 23 bases between them. The CDR3 coding sequence is TGCAGCGTTGTAGGGCAGGGGAAAGGGGCCATATACAATGAGCAGTTCTTC. As protein: CSVVGQGKGAIYNEQFF.

This clonotype was observed a few times. V is TRBV20-1 and J is TRBJ2-7; D perhaps matches TRBD2 (5 bases). The germline gives CDR1 DFQATT, CDR2 SNEGSKA (reference sequence). Trimming left V 0 bases short and J 7 bases short, with 16 bases between. The CDR3 contains 14 residues. The CDR3 sequence: CSARDWVRSGEQYF. The CDR3 DNA reads as TGCAGTGCTAGAGATTGGGTACGATCGGGGGAGCAGTACTTC.

The sample holds a few counts of this clonotype. This chain links TRBV19 with TRBJ2-5; D is perhaps TRBD1 or TRBD2 (5 bases each). V lost 6 bases and J 0 bases, leaving 17 bases between the germline ends. CDR1 is LNHDA and CDR2 is SQIVND in the germline V gene (reference sequence). The CDR3 length is 16 residues. The CDR3 coding sequence is TGTGCCAGTAGAGGGGTGGGGAGAGCGGACCAAGAGACCCAGTACTTC. Residues: CASRGVGRADQETQYF.

This clonotype has a count of ten or more. This chain connects TRBV20-1 to TRBJ2-1; no firm D call. Trimming took off 0 bases at V and 9 bases at J, with 12 bases between the two ends. The germline V gene has CDR1 DFQATT and CDR2 SNEGSKA (reference sequence). This CDR3 has 13 amino acids. CDR3 protein: CSARDGYMAEQFF. The CDR3 region has the DNA TGCAGTGCTAGAGATGGGTACATGGCTGAGCAGTTCTTC.

This clonotype was seen repeatedly, ten times or more. The V and J genes are TRBV5-6 and TRBJ2-1; 9 bases are a match to TRBD1. CDR3 length: 22 amino acids. Trimming took 0 bases from V and 0 from J; bases not matched to a gene: 19. CDR1 is SGHDT, CDR2 YYEEEE, per germline. CDR3 DNA sequence: TGTGCCAGCAGCTTGGGGGGAGGACTGGGACAGGGATTTCGGAGCTCCTACAATGAGCAGTTCTTC. As protein: CASSLGGGLGQGFRSSYNEQFF.

This clonotype was seen a handful of times. The V and J genes are TRBV6-2 or TRBV6-3 and TRBJ2-5, with D possibly called TRBD1 or TRBD2 (6 bases each). CDR3 length equals 15 residues. Germline lookup yields CDR1 MNHEY and CDR2 SVGEGT. V lost 6 bases and J 4 bases, leaving 18 bases between the germline ends. CDR3 residues: CASRPTSTGAETQYF. As DNA, the CDR3 is TGTGCCAGCAGACCTACATCTACGGGGGCAGAGACCCAGTACTTC.

This clonotype appeared many times. The rearrangement links TRBV24-1 to TRBJ2-4, with 8 nucleotides matching TRBD1. The CDR3 is made up of 15 amino acids. Per the germline V gene, CDR1 is KGHDR and CDR2 is SFDVKD. The V segment lost 3 bases and the J segment 3 bases; nucleotides outside the gene matches: 3. The CDR3 DNA reads TGTGCCACCAGTGATCCACAGGGGGGCAAAAACATTCAGTACTTC. Protein sequence: CATSDPQGGKNIQYF.

Only a few counts were recorded for this clonotype. The V gene is TRBV20-1, the J gene TRBJ2-4; D remains unclear. With 3 bases removed from V and 0 bases from J, the gap between germline ends came to 9 bases. The germline CDR1 and CDR2 sequences are DFQATT and SNEGSKA (reference sequence). The CDR3 totals 14 residues. This CDR3 is CSASEGLAKNIQYF. In DNA form, the CDR3 reads TGCAGTGCTAGTGAAGGTTTAGCCAAAAACATTCAGTACTTC.

The rearrangement joins TRBV14 to TRBJ2-5; D possibly uses TRBD1 or TRBD2 (5 bases each). This CDR3 is built from 17 residues. Per the germline V gene, CDR1 is SGHDN and CDR2 is FVKESK. The germline V and J ends were trimmed by 0 bases and 1 base, with 15 bases remaining between them. This CDR3 is CASSQDEGPGPQETQYF. The CDR3 coding sequence is TGTGCCAGCAGCCAAGATGAGGGGCCGGGGCCCCAAGAGACCCAGTACTTC.

A note on this clonotype: The junction and the germline gene differ at one end; a read error may be behind it. The rearrangement links TRBV14 to TRBJ2-4; unclear D gene. The CDR3 totals 13 residues. Germline values: CDR1 SGHDN, CDR2 FVKESK. The CDR3, as DNA: TGTGCCATCAGCCAAGTTATGGAAAACATTCAGTACTTC. Protein sequence: CAISQVMENIQYF.

The chain recombines TRBV29-1 with TRBJ1-1; D may be TRBD1 (5 bases). The V and J ends lost 4 bases and 7 bases respectively, with 16 bases between them. The length of the CDR3 is 13 residues. In germline, CDR1 is SQVTM, CDR2 ANQGSEA. CDR3 in DNA: TGCAGCGTTGTGGGACGTCTTACTGTTGAAGCTTTCTTT. Amino acids: CSVVGRLTVEAFF. Complete variable domain (other parts from reference TRBV29-1 and TRBJ1-1): SAVISQKPSRDICQRGTSLTIQCQVDSQVTMMFWYRQQPGQSLTLIATANQGSEATYESGFVIDKFPISRPNLTFSTLTVSNMSPEDSSIYLCSVVGRLTVEAFFGQGTRLTVV.

This clonotype was seen a handful of times. J is TRBJ2-1 and V is TRBV4-1, with 11 bases matching TRBD2. Trimming at V came to 4 bases and at J to 5 bases, leaving 7 bases not matched to a gene. The CDR3 is made up of 16 amino acids. Germline CDR1 is MGHRA and CDR2 is YSYEKL. CDR3 residues: CASSLPGLAENNEQFF. In nucleotides, the CDR3 is TGCGCCAGCAGCCTACCGGGACTAGCGGAAAACAATGAGCAGTTCTTC.

This clonotype was detected ten times or more. This chain connects TRBV6-1 to TRBJ2-7; 9 bases are shared with TRBD1. V shed 2 bases and J 5 bases; nucleotides not matched to a gene: 10. This CDR3 is 16 amino acids long. The V gene's germline CDR1 is MNHNS and CDR2 SASEGT. The CDR3 sequence is CASSEIGTGRRNEQYV. In nucleotides, the CDR3 is TGTGCCAGCAGTGAAATCGGGACAGGGCGAAGGAACGAGCAGTACGTC.

V is TRBV3-1 and J is TRBJ1-5, with D perhaps matching TRBD1 (6 bases). CDR3 length: 14 residues. CDR1 is LGHDT, CDR2 YNNKEL, per germline (reference sequence). Trimming pared 1 base from V and 8 bases from J, leaving 12 bases between. The CDR3, as DNA: TGTGCCAGCAGCCAAGGTGGGGGGGCCAAGCCCCAGCATTTT. Translation gives CASSQGGGAKPQHF. Combining the CDR3 with reference TRBV3-1 and TRBJ1-5 gives the whole variable domain DTAVSQTPKYLVTQMGNDKSIKCEQNLGHDTMYWYKQDSKKFLKIMFSYNNKELIINETVPNRFSPKSPDKAHLNLHINSLELGDSAVYFCASSQGGGAKPQHFGDGTRLSIL.

This clonotype came up many times. V gene TRBV29-1 combines with J gene TRBJ2-7; D call uncertain. V was pared by 2 bases and J by 2 bases, with 13 bases between. This CDR3 is 14 amino acids long. The germline V gene encodes CDR1 SQVTM and CDR2 ANQGSEA. The DNA for the CDR3 is TGCAGCGTTGAATCGGGTACCGCTACCTACGAGCAGTACTTC. It codes for CSVESGTATYEQYF.